This T cell receptor beta chain emerged from a study of response to subunit inactivated influenza vaccine. Study-wide results and limits: Authors suggested that a seasonal influenza vaccination recruits few new T cells each time.

The CDR3 sequence is 14 residues long. Trimming took 5 bases from V and 4 from J; bases not matched to a gene: 6. TCRdb reprocessed the RT-PCR reads with MiXCR, giving one entry per CDR3 protein. The data hold approximately 680,000 distinct CDR3 sequences, with approximately 15% observed a single time. This clonotype was recorded a few times. Its antigen is currently unknown. The source of this sequence is a man aged 50-59 years who received an inactivated influenza vaccine. The gene calls are TRBV12-3 or TRBV12-4 and TRBJ2-5; 8 nucleotides agree with TRBD1. The source was PBMCs from blood, collected roughly 12 days after vaccination. CDR3 residues: CASSTDRVGETQYF. DNA for the CDR3: TGTGCCAGCAGTACGGACAGGGTAGGAGAGACCCAGTACTTC.